This T cell receptor (beta chain) was identified during a study of identical twins. Study-wide results and caveats: Modelling approaches yielded underestimates of out-of-frame TCR alpha sharing between monozygotic twins. When twins shared out-of-frame alpha sequences, those sequences had excess low generation probability. Invariant MAIT and iNKT cells are populations that could partly confound zero-insertion analyses.

This clonotype was observed a few times. The antigen is unknown. TCRdb processed the 5' RACE reads anew with MiXCR; each CDR3 protein has one entry. The data show under 500,000 distinct CDR3 sequences, about 13% seen once. V was clipped by 5 bases and J by 5 bases; unmatched bases: 9. The CDR3 has 16 amino acids. CDR1 and CDR2 (germline): DFQATT, SNEGSKA (reference sequence). This sample was shared with a second study, whose subject was yellow fever vaccine responses in identical twins.

Sequenced material: CD4+ T cells sorted from blood. V and J are TRBV20-1 and TRBJ1-6; 10 positions agree with TRBD1. This sequence originates from a young woman in good health. CDR3 coding DNA: TGCAGTGCTGGCGACAGGGGGCACACCGATAATTCACCCCTCCACTTT. It is translated as CSAGDRGHTDNSPLHF.